This T cell receptor beta chain was observed in a study of blood T cell repertoires in COVID-19. Germline assignment: CDR1 GTSNPN and CDR2 SVGIG (reference sequence). V was clipped by 4 bases and J by 2 bases; unmatched bases: 6. This CDR3 contains 14 residues. Here immunoSEQ multiplex PCR was the method, and the copy in TCRdb shows in-frame clones only, minus some. The sample has around 130,000 clones, around 79% seen once. The chain joins TRBV30 to TRBJ2-5, with 8 bases matching TRBD2. This receptor was identified in an elderly man with acute or convalescent COVID-19. The specimen sequenced was peripheral blood. The CDR3 DNA is TGTGCCTGGAAGCCAGCGGGGGTTCAAGAGACCCAGTACTTC. Translated: CAWKPAGVQETQYF.